Each of the 5 T cell receptor beta chains below was sequenced from the same sample in a study of cytomegalovirus exposure and HLA in healthy donors. Primers included in the PCR were 60 Vbeta and 13 Jbeta primers. Only in-frame clones appear in the TCRdb table, and some are missing; sequencing was by immunoSEQ multiplex PCR. Here the sample spans around 240,000 clones, 82% being singletons. Material for sequencing was PBMCs. These TCRs come from a woman in her thirties or forties in good health and CMV-seropositive.

This clone turned up a few times. CDR3 loop: CASSLGTGGRTGTDTQYF. The CDR3 DNA reads TGTGCCAGCAGCTTGGGGACAGGTGGGAGGACCGGCACAGATACGCAGTATTTT. The chain recombines TRBV5-8 with TRBJ2-3, with a possible D match to TRBD1 (7 bases). Trimming cost V 0 bases and J 1 base, with 18 bases left between them. From germline, CDR1 is SGHTS and CDR2 YDEGEE. The CDR3 loop spans 18 amino acids.

This rearrangement joins TRBV6-5 to TRBJ1-2; D might be TRBD1 (5 bases). V was shortened by 2 bases and J by 3 bases, with 7 bases between the two germline ends. Germline lookup yields CDR1 MNHEY and CDR2 SVGAGI. The CDR3 extends over 13 amino acids. The CDR3 here is CASSYDRYYGYTF. In DNA, the CDR3 is TGTGCCAGCAGTTACGACAGATACTATGGCTACACCTTC.

The chain links TRBV9 to TRBJ1-2; possible D gene TRBD1, 5 bases. V lost 0 bases, J lost 3 bases, and 12 bases lay in between. The CDR3 spans 15 residues. Germline V gene lookup returns CDR1 SGDLS and CDR2 YYNGEE. The CDR3 reads CASSVDLQAHYGYTF. CDR3 nucleotides: TGTGCCAGCAGCGTAGATTTACAGGCCCACTATGGCTACACCTTC.

This chain links TRBV7-2 with TRBJ1-4; TRBD1 matches at 7 bases. The V and J ends lost 5 bases and 7 bases, in that order; junction bases with no gene match: 13. The CDR3 length is 16 residues. Germline V lookup: CDR1 SGHTA, CDR2 FQGNSA. The CDR3 DNA follows: TGTGCCAGCAGCCCAGGGGGGAGCAGGGGCGGTGAAAAACTGTTTTTT. Protein sequence: CASSPGGSRGGEKLFF.

This chain uses TRBV11-2 with TRBJ2-7; 8 bases agree with TRBD2. J lost 3 bases, V lost 7 bases, and 11 bases had no gene match. Looked up from germline, CDR1 is SGHAT and CDR2 is FQNNGV. CDR3 length equals 15 residues. The CDR3 region is CASTIAGGVDYEQYF. The DNA of the CDR3 is TGTGCCAGCACTATCGCGGGGGGTGTGGACTACGAGCAGTACTTC.